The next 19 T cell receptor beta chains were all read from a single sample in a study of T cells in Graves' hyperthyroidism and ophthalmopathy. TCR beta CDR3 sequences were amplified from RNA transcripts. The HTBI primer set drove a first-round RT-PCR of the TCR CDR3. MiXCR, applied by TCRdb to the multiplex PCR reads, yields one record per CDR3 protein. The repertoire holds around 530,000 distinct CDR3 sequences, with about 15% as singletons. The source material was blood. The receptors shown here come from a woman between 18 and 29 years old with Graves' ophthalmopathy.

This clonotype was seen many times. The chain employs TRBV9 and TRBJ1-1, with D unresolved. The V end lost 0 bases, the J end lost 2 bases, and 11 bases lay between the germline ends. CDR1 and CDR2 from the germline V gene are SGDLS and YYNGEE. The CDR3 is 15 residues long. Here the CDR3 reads CASSVVPFYNTEAFF. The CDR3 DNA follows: TGTGCCAGCAGCGTAGTCCCTTTCTATAACACTGAAGCTTTCTTT.

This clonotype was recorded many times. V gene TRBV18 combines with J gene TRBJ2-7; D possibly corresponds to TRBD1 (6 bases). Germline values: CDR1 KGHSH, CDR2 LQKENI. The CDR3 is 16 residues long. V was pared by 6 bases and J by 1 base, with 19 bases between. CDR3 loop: CASSSNRDTRSYEQYF. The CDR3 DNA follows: TGTGCCAGCTCGTCAAACCGGGACACCAGATCCTACGAGCAGTACTTC.

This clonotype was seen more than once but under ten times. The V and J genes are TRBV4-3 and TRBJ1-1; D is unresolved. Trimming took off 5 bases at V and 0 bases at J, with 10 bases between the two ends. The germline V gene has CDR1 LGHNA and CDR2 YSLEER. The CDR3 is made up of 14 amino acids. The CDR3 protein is CASSGRILNTEAFF. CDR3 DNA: TGCGCCAGCAGCGGACGGATATTGAACACTGAAGCTTTCTTT.

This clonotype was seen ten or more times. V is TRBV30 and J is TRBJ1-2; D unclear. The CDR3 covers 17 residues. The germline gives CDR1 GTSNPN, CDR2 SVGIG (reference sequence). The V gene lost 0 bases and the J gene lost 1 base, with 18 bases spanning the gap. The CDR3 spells CAWSVRRGTHLNYGYTF. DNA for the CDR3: TGTGCCTGGAGTGTGAGGAGAGGTACACACCTTAACTATGGCTACACCTTC.

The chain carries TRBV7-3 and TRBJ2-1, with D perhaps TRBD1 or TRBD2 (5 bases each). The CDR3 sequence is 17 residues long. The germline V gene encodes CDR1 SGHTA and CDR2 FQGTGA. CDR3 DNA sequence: TGTGGAACAAAAGAGGGGAAACTGGCTAGCCCCTACAATGAGCAGTTCTTC. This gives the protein CGTKEGKLASPYNEQFF.

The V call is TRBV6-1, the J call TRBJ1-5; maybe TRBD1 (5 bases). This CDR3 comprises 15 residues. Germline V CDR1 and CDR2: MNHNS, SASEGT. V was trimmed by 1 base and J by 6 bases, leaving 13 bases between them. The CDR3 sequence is CASSEVGGSGQPQHF. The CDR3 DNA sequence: TGTGCCAGCAGTGAAGTTGGGGGGAGCGGTCAGCCCCAGCATTTT.

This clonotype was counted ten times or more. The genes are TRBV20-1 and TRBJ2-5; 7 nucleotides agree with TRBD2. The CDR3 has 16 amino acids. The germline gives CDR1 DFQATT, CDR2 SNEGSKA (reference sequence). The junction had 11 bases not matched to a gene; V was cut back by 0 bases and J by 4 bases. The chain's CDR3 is CSARDSVWGEGETQYF. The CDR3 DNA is TGCAGTGCTAGAGATTCGGTTTGGGGGGAGGGAGAGACCCAGTACTTC.

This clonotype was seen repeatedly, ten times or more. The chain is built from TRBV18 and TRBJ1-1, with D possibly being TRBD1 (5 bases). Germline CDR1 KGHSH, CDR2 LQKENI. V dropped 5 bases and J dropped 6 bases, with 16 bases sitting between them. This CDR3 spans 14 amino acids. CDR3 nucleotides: TGTGCCAGCTCATCCCGCGACAGTCTGGCTGAAGCTTTCTTT. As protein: CASSSRDSLAEAFF.

CDR3 amino acids: CASSPLGRGGSGRYNEQFF. CDR3 sequence (DNA): TGTGCCAGCAGCCCTTTAGGGAGGGGGGGAAGCGGGAGGTACAATGAGCAGTTCTTC. The chain carries TRBV7-2 and TRBJ2-1, with TRBD2 identical over 9 bases. CDR1 SGHTA and CDR2 FQGNSA come from the germline V gene. CDR3 length: 19 amino acids. V dropped 5 bases and J dropped 4; count of bases not matched to a gene: 18.

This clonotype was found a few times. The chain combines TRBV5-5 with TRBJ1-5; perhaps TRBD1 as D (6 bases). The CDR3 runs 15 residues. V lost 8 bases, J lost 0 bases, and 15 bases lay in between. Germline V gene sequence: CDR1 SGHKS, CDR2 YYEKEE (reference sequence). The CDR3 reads CARPWTENSNQPQHF. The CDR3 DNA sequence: TGTGCCAGACCATGGACAGAGAATAGCAATCAGCCCCAGCATTTT.

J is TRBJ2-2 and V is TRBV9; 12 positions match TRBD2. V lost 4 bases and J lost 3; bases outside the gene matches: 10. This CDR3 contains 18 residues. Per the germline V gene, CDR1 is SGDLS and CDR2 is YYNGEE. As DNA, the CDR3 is TGTGCCAGCAGCCTGGCTAGCGGGGGGGCGGTGTACACCGGGGAGCTGTTTTTT. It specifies CASSLASGGAVYTGELFF. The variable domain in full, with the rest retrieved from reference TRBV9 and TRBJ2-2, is DSGVTQTPKHLITATGQRVTLRCSPRSGDLSVYWYQQSLDQGLQFLIQYYNGEERAKGNILERFSAQQFPDLHSELNLSSLELGDSALYFCASSLASGGAVYTGELFFGEGSRLTVL.

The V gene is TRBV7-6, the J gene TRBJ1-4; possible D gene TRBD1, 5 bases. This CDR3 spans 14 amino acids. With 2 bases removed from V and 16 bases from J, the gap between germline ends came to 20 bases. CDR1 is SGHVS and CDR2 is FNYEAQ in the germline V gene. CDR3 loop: CASSLFLLGRLPFF. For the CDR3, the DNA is TGTGCCAGCAGCTTATTCTTATTGGGACGGTTACCGTTTTTT. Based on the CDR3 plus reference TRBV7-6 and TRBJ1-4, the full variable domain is GAGVSQSPRYKVTKRGQDVALRCDPISGHVSLYWYRQALGQGPEFLTYFNYEAQQDKSGLPNDRFSAERPEGSISTLTIQRTEQRDSAMYRCASSLFLLGRLPFFGSGTQLSVL.

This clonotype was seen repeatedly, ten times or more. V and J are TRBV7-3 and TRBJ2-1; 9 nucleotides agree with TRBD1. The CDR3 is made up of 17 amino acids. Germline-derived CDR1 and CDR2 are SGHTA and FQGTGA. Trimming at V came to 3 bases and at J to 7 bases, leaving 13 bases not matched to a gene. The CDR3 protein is CASSFTPGTGLVNEQFF. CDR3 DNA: TGTGCCAGCAGCTTCACCCCTGGGACAGGGCTAGTAAATGAGCAGTTCTTC.

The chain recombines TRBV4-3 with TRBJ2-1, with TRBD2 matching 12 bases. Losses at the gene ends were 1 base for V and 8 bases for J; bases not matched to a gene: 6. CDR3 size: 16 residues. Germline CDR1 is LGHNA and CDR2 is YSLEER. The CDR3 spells CASSQVLAGGRDEQFF. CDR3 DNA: TGCGCCAGCAGCCAAGTACTAGCGGGAGGTCGCGATGAGCAGTTCTTC.

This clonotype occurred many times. The DNA for the CDR3 is TGCAGTGCTAGTTACTCACAGTCTTGGGACAATCAGCCCCAGCATTTT. Translating it yields CSASYSQSWDNQPQHF. The rearrangement uses TRBV20-1 and TRBJ1-5; D gene uncertain. Trimming took 3 bases from V and 3 from J, leaving 18 bases between them. CDR3 length: 16 residues. Germline loops: CDR1 DFQATT, CDR2 SNEGSKA (reference sequence).

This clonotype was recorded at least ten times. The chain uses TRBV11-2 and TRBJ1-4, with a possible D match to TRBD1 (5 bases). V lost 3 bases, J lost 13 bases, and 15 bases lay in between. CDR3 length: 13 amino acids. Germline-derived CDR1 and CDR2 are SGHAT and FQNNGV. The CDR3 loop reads CASSFPGVGILFF. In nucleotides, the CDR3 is TGTGCCAGCAGCTTCCCGGGGGTGGGGATACTGTTTTTT.

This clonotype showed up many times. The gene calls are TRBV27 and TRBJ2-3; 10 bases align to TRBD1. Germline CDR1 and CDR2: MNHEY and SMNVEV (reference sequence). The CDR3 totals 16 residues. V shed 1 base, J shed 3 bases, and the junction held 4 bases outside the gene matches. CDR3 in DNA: TGTGCCAGCAGTTTATTGACAGGGGGCTTTACAGATACGCAGTATTTT. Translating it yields CASSLLTGGFTDTQYF.

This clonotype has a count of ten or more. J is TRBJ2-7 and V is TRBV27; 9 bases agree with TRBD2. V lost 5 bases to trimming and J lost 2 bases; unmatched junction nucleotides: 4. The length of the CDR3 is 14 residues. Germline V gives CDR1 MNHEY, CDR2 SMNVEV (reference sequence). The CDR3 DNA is TGTGCCAGCAGTCCCCGGACTAGCGCCTACGAGCAGTACTTC. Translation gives CASSPRTSAYEQYF.

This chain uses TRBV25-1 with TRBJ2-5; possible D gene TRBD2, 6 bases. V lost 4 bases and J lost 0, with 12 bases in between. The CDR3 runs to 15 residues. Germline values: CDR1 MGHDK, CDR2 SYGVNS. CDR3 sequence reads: CASSVRGGNQETQYF. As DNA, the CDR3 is TGTGCCAGCAGTGTAAGGGGAGGAAACCAAGAGACCCAGTACTTC.